Given below is one T cell receptor beta chain in context. Produced via immunoSEQ multiplex PCR; TCRdb's table is partial and in-frame only. The sample carries a few hundred thousand clones, nearly 90% recorded once. The sample comes from a study of blood T cell repertoires in COVID-19. Turning to the study itself: The study drew acute and convalescent COVID-19 samples from the United States, Italy and Spain. T cells, B-cell-depleted T cells, or PBMCs provided the cDNA or gDNA that served as material.

In terms of age and location, participants ranged from roughly 18 to 100 years and lived in about 25 US areas. Germline V gives CDR1 MNHNS, CDR2 SASEGT. Trimming took 0 bases from V and 7 from J; bases not matched to a gene: 6. The CDR3 has 15 amino acids. The sequenced sample was PBMCs or T cells enriched from blood (not recorded which). This TCR derives from a young woman with acute COVID-19. J is TRBJ2-1 and V is TRBV6-1; 7 nucleotides line up with TRBD2. CDR3 residues: CASSEALEGGNEQFF. In DNA form, the CDR3 reads TGTGCCAGCAGTGAAGCGTTAGAGGGAGGGAATGAGCAGTTCTTC.